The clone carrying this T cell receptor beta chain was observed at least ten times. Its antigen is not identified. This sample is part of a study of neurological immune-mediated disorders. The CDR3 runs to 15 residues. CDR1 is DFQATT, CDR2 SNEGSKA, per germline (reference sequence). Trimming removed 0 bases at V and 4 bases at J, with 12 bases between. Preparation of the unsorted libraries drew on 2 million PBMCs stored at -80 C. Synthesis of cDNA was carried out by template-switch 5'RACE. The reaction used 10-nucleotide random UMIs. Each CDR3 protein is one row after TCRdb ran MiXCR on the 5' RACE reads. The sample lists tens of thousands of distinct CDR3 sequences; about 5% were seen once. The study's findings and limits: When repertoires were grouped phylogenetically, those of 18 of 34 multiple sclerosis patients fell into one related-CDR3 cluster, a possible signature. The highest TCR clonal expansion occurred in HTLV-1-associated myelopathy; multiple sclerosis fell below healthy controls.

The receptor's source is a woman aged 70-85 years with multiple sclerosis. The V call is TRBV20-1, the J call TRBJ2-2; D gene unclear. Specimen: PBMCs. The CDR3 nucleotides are TGCAGTGCTAGAGACGAAGGGAAAGGCACCGGGGAGCTGTTTTTT. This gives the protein CSARDEGKGTGELFF.